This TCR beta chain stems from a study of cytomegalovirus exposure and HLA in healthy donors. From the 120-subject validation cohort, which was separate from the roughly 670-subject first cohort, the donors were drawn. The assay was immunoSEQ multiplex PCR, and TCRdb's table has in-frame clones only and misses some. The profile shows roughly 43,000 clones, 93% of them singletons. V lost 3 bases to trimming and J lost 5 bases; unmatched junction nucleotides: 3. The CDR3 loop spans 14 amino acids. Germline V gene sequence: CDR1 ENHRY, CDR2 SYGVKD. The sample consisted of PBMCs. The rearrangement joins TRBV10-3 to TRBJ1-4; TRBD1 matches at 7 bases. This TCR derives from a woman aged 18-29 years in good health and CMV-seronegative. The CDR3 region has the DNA TGTGCCATCAGTGAAGGACAGGACAATGAAAAACTGTTTTTT. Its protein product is CAISEGQDNEKLFF.